The 26 T cell receptor beta chains below all came from one sample that was sequenced in a study of OX40 agonist ivuxolimab in advanced cancers. Sequencing was performed with immunoSEQ multiplex PCR; in TCRdb, only in-frame clones are kept and a portion is missing. The sample holds around 84,000 clones, around 84% seen once. The sequenced sample was CD4+ or CD8+ T cells sorted from blood, obtained in a trial of the OX40 agonist ivuxolimab. The receptors derive from an adult with an advanced solid tumor such as melanoma, head and neck, liver or kidney cancer.

The chain has TRBV5-4 and TRBJ2-1; 11 bases are shared with TRBD2. The CDR3 is made up of 15 amino acids. Germline loops: CDR1 SGHNT, CDR2 YYREEE (reference sequence). Trimming took 7 bases from V and 3 from J; bases not matched to a gene: 6. CDR3 protein: CASHLAGGLYNEQFF. The CDR3 nucleotides read TGTGCCAGCCACCTAGCGGGGGGTCTCTACAATGAGCAGTTCTTC.

This clone was counted a single time. J is TRBJ1-1 and V is TRBV6-1; D remains unclear. Germline V lookup: CDR1 MNHNS, CDR2 SASEGT. Trimming removed 3 bases from V and 6 bases from J, with 14 bases in between. The CDR3 is made up of 14 amino acids. The CDR3 is CASSDYGVSPEAFF. The CDR3, as DNA: TGTGCCAGCAGTGACTACGGGGTAAGTCCTGAAGCTTTCTTT.

The V and J genes are TRBV14 and TRBJ2-1, with 11 bases fitting TRBD1. V was pared by 2 bases and J by 14 bases, with 14 bases of the junction left unmatched. This CDR3 region has 16 residues. From germline, CDR1 is SGHDN and CDR2 FVKESK. The CDR3 here is CASSQIGQGAMRLKFF. The DNA for the CDR3 is TGTGCCAGCAGCCAAATAGGACAGGGGGCGATGCGCCTTAAGTTCTTC.

J is TRBJ1-2 and V is TRBV6-6; D remains unclear. V was cut by 0 bases and J by 4 bases, with 12 bases left in between. CDR1 and CDR2 from the germline V gene are MNHNY and SVGAGI (reference sequence). The CDR3 contains 15 residues. In DNA, the CDR3 is TGTGCCAGCAGTTACTCGAGGCAGGTCATCTATGGCTACACCTTC. Translating it yields CASSYSRQVIYGYTF.

CDR3 DNA sequence: TGTGCCAGCTCCCTCAGCACCGGGGAGCTGTTTTTT. It yields the protein CASSLSTGELFF. This chain connects TRBV18 to TRBJ2-2; D uncertain. The V end was cut by 6 bases, the J end by 4 bases, with 6 bases between. CDR1 is KGHSH, CDR2 LQKENI, per germline. This CDR3 contains 12 residues.

Here the CDR3 DNA reads TGTGCCAGCAAGAGCGGACTAGCCTCCAAAGAGACCCAGTACTTC. It translates to CASKSGLASKETQYF. The gene calls are TRBV2 and TRBJ2-5, with 8 bases lining up with TRBD2. With 7 bases clipped from V and 3 bases from J, the junction kept 10 bases outside the gene matches. Germline assignment: CDR1 SNHLY and CDR2 FYNNEI. The CDR3 extends over 15 amino acids.

The rearrangement joins TRBV4-3 to TRBJ1-1; TRBD1 matches 9 bases. The CDR3 is made up of 18 amino acids. Germline CDR1 is LGHNA and CDR2 is YSLEER. Germline trimming cut 0 bases from V and 4 bases from J; bases unmatched to any gene: 12. The CDR3 sequence is CASSQDPPLQGASTEAFF. DNA of the CDR3: TGCGCCAGCAGCCAAGATCCTCCCCTACAGGGGGCGAGCACTGAAGCTTTCTTT.

The genes are TRBV18 and TRBJ1-1; a possible D gene is TRBD1 (6 bases). This CDR3 is 14 amino acids long. V was clipped by 0 bases and J by 4 bases, with 9 bases between them. Germline-derived CDR1 and CDR2 are KGHSH and LQKENI. Here the CDR3 reads CASSPPRTVTEAFF. CDR3 DNA: TGTGCCAGCTCACCACCCCGGACAGTCACTGAAGCTTTCTTT.

This chain links TRBV7-2 with TRBJ1-1; possible D gene TRBD1, 6 bases. Trimming stripped 1 base from V and 5 bases from J, with 11 bases between. The CDR3 spans 14 residues. CDR1 is SGHTA, CDR2 FQGNSA, per germline. Written as DNA, the CDR3 is TGTGCCAGCAGCTTAGATACAGGGCGGACTGAAGCTTTCTTT. Protein sequence: CASSLDTGRTEAFF.

This clone came up once. The chain carries TRBV5-1 and TRBJ2-5; D is possibly TRBD2 (5 bases). The germline CDR1 and CDR2 sequences are SGHRS and YFSETQ. Trimming removed 2 bases at V and 6 bases at J, with 14 bases between. The CDR3 covers 14 residues. The CDR3 sequence is CASSLSVSGKTQYF. The DNA for the CDR3 is TGCGCCAGCAGCTTATCAGTGAGCGGAAAGACCCAGTACTTC.

This chain's CDR3 is CASSLAPISGEQFF. DNA of the CDR3: TGTGCCAGCAGCTTAGCGCCAATTTCAGGGGAGCAGTTCTTC. J is TRBJ2-1 and V is TRBV7-8; a weak D match, TRBD1 (5 bases). The CDR3 covers 14 residues. Trimming took 0 bases from V and 10 from J, leaving 13 bases between them. Germline V gives CDR1 SGHVS, CDR2 FQNEAQ.

The chain uses TRBV12-5 and TRBJ1-2, with D possibly matching TRBD1 (5 bases). Looked up from germline, CDR1 is LGHNT and CDR2 is FRNRAP. This CDR3 spans 13 amino acids. V lost 8 bases and J lost 4, with 14 bases in between. The CDR3 region has the DNA TGTGCTAGTACCGACAGTTCTTCCTATGGCTACACCTTC. The encoded protein is CASTDSSSYGYTF. Full variable domain (outside the CDR3, taken from reference TRBV12-5 and TRBJ1-2): DARVTQTPRHKVTEMGQEVTMRCQPILGHNTVFWYRQTMMQGLELLAYFRNRAPLDDSGMPKDRFSAEMPDATLATLKIQPSEPRDSAVYFCASTDSSSYGYTFGSGTRLTVV.

The chain is built from TRBV7-8 and TRBJ1-6; a weak D match, TRBD1 (5 bases). Looked up from germline, CDR1 is SGHVS and CDR2 is FQNEAQ. CDR3 length: 17 amino acids. Trimming took off 5 bases at V and 6 bases at J, with 20 bases between the two ends. In DNA form, the CDR3 reads TGTGCCAGCAGCCCCACCGATAAGGGACGGTTTAATTCACCCCTCCACTTT. It codes for CASSPTDKGRFNSPLHF.

The chain employs TRBV7-3 and TRBJ2-1; D may be TRBD1 (5 bases). Trimming shortened V by 1 base and J by 5 bases, and 18 bases separated the two germline ends. CDR1 is SGHTA, CDR2 FQGTGA, per germline. The CDR3 is made up of 17 amino acids. The CDR3, as DNA: TGTGCCAGCAGCTTAATGTTAGGGGCATTTCCACACAATGAGCAGTTCTTC. This gives the protein CASSLMLGAFPHNEQFF.

The chain is built from TRBV7-9 and TRBJ1-6; D remains unclear. Trimming took off 3 bases at V and 9 bases at J, with 15 bases between the two ends. The CDR3 contains 15 residues. CDR1 is SEHNR, CDR2 FQNEAQ, per germline (reference sequence). Here the CDR3 reads CASSFGQTTGSPLHF. The CDR3 nucleotides read TGTGCCAGCAGCTTTGGGCAGACAACCGGTTCACCCCTCCACTTT. Based on the CDR3 plus reference TRBV7-9 and TRBJ1-6, the full variable domain is DTGVSQNPRHKITKRGQNVTFRCDPISEHNRLYWYRQTLGQGPEFLTYFQNEAQLEKSRLLSDRFSAERPKGSFSTLEIQRTEQGDSAMYLCASSFGQTTGSPLHFGNGTRLTVT.

This clone was seen just once. The rearrangement links TRBV28 to TRBJ2-7, with D tentatively TRBD1 (6 bases). The CDR3 consists of 15 residues. V lost 6 bases, J lost 2 bases, and 17 bases lay in between. Germline CDR1 MDHEN, CDR2 SYDVKM. The CDR3 is CASRHRGSATYEQYF. Written as DNA, the CDR3 is TGTGCCAGCAGACATAGGGGGTCCGCAACCTACGAGCAGTACTTC.

This chain connects TRBV6-6 to TRBJ2-3, with a possible D match to TRBD1 (5 bases). Trimming left V 2 bases short and J 9 bases short, with 9 bases between. The germline gives CDR1 MNHNY, CDR2 SVGAGI (reference sequence). The CDR3 runs 12 residues. In DNA, the CDR3 is TGTGCCAGCAGTTACGGTGGGGCGACGCAGTATTTT. It is translated as CASSYGGATQYF.

CDR3 loop: CASSLGQGRGLNTGELFF. Here the CDR3 DNA reads TGTGCCAGCAGTTTAGGGCAGGGAAGGGGGCTCAACACCGGGGAGCTGTTTTTT. The chain has TRBV27 and TRBJ2-2; TRBD1 matches at 7 bases. V lost 2 bases, J lost 2 bases, and 11 bases stayed unmatched. The V gene's germline CDR1 is MNHEY and CDR2 SMNVEV (reference sequence). The CDR3 totals 18 residues.

V is TRBV5-1 and J is TRBJ1-2, with TRBD1 identical over 8 bases. Germline V CDR1 and CDR2: SGHRS, YFSETQ. The V and J ends lost 0 bases and 7 bases, in that order; junction bases with no gene match: 2. The CDR3 length is 13 residues. The CDR3 reads CASSLAGTGGYTF. The DNA for the CDR3 is TGCGCCAGCAGCTTGGCTGGGACAGGTGGCTACACCTTC. Full variable domain (remainder filled in from reference TRBV5-1 and TRBJ1-2): KAGVTQTPRYLIKTRGQQVTLSCSPISGHRSVSWYQQTPGQGLQFLFEYFSETQRNKGNFPGRFSGRQFSNSRSEMNVSTLELGDSALYLCASSLAGTGGYTFGSGTRLTVV.

CDR3 residues: CASSVTALRGYTF. The CDR3 region has the DNA TGTGCCAGCAGCGTGACTGCGCTCCGCGGCTACACCTTC. The V gene is TRBV2, the J gene TRBJ1-2, with no clear D. V was cut by 6 bases and J by 8 bases, with 16 bases left in between. This CDR3 is 13 amino acids long. In germline, CDR1 is SNHLY, CDR2 FYNNEI.

This chain links TRBV2 with TRBJ1-1; D is unclear. V was pared by 8 bases and J by 6 bases, with 10 bases between. CDR1 is SNHLY, CDR2 FYNNEI, per germline. The CDR3 extends over 11 amino acids. The CDR3 bases are TGTGCCAGCGCTAGGGCCTCTGAAGCTTTCTTT. Its protein product is CASARASEAFF.

This clone was counted a few times. V gene TRBV7-8 combines with J gene TRBJ2-7; 10 positions agree with TRBD2. This CDR3 spans 17 amino acids. Germline V gene lookup returns CDR1 SGHVS and CDR2 FQNEAQ. The ends lost 1 base at V and 6 bases at J; junction bases unmatched: 12. The CDR3 loop reads CASSLEGRGTSVSEQYF. The CDR3 DNA follows: TGTGCCAGCAGCTTAGAGGGTCGGGGGACTAGCGTCTCCGAGCAGTACTTC.

The rearrangement uses TRBV2 and TRBJ1-1, with D perhaps matching TRBD1 (5 bases). The CDR3 runs 13 residues. V was trimmed by 2 bases and J by 11 bases, leaving 15 bases between them. Germline V gene data show CDR1 as SNHLY and CDR2 as FYNNEI. The CDR3 bases are TGTGCCAGCAGTGAACGCAGGGAGCTTACGGCTTTCTTT. This gives the protein CASSERRELTAFF.

This clone was seen just once. The V call is TRBV7-2, the J call TRBJ1-5, with D possibly being TRBD1 (6 bases). The germline V gene has CDR1 SGHTA and CDR2 FQGNSA. CDR3 length equals 15 residues. V lost 5 bases to trimming and J lost 0 bases, with 11 bases between them. For the CDR3, the DNA is TGTGCCAGCAGCCAGGGACAAAATAGCAATCAGCCCCAGCATTTT. Translating gives CASSQGQNSNQPQHF.

The rearrangement links TRBV11-3 to TRBJ2-5; the D gene is possibly TRBD2 (6 bases). The CDR3 totals 13 residues. V lost 3 bases, J lost 3 bases, and 8 bases lay in between. The V gene's germline CDR1 is SGHNT and CDR2 YENEEA. CDR3 DNA sequence: TGTGCCAGCAGCTTCAGACTAGAAGAGACCCAGTACTTC. It encodes CASSFRLEETQYF.

CDR3 loop: CASSFPSTGGVGHEQYF. The CDR3 region has the DNA TGTGCCAGCAGCTTCCCCTCCACAGGGGGAGTTGGCCACGAGCAGTACTTC. The chain uses TRBV7-9 and TRBJ2-7, with 8 bases fitting TRBD1. The CDR3 has 17 amino acids. V trimming: 3 bases; J trimming: 5 bases; junction bases outside the gene matches: 15. Per germline, CDR1 SEHNR and CDR2 FQNEAQ (reference sequence).